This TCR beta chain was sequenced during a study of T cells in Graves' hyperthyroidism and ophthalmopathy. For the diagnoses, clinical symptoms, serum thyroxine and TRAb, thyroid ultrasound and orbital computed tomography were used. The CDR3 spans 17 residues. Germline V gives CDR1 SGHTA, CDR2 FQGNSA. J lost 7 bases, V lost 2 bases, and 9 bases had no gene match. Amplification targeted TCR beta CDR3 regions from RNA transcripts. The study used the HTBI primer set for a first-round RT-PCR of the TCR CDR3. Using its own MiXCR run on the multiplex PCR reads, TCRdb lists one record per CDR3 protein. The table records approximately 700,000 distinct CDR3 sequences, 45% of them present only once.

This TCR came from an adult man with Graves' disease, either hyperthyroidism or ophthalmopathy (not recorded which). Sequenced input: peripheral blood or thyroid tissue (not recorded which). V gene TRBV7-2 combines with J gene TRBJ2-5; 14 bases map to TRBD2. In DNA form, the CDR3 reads TGTGCCAGCAGCTTAAGAGGGGGACTAGCGGGAGAAGGGACCCAGTACTTC. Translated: CASSLRGGLAGEGTQYF.